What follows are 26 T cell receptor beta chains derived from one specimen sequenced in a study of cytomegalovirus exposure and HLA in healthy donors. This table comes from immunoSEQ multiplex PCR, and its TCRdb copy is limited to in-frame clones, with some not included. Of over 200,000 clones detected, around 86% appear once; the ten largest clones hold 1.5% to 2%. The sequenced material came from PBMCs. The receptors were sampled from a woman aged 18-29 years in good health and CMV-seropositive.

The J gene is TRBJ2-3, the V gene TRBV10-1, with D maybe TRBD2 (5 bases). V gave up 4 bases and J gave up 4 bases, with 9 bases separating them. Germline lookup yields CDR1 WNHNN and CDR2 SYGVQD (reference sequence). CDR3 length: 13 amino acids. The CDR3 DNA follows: TGCGCCAGCAGTGTATCCGGGGCAGATACGCAGTATTTT. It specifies CASSVSGADTQYF.

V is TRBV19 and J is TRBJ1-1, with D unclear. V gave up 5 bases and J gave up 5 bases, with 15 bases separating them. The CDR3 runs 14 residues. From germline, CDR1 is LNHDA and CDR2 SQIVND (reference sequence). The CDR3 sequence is CASSPLVPGTEAFF. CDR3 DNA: TGTGCCAGTAGTCCCCTTGTCCCGGGGACTGAAGCTTTCTTT.

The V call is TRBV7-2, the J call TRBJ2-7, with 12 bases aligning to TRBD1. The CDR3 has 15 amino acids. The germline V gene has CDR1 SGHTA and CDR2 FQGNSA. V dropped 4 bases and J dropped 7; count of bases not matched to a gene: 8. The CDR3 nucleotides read TGTGCCAGCAGCTCTAGGGGACAGGGGGCACGGGAGCAGTACTTC. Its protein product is CASSSRGQGAREQYF.

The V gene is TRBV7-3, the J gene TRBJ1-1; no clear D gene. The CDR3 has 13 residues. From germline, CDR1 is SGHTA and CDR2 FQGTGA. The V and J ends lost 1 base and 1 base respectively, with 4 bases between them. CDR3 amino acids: CASSLNGNTEAFF. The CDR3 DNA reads TGTGCCAGCAGCTTAAACGGGAACACTGAAGCTTTCTTT.

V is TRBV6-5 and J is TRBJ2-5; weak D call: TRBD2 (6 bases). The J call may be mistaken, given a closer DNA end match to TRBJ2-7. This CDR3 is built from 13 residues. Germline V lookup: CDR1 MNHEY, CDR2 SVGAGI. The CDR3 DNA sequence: TGTGCCAGCAGTGAGGGAGGTCTGCACGAGCAGTACTTC. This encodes CASSEGGLHEQYF.

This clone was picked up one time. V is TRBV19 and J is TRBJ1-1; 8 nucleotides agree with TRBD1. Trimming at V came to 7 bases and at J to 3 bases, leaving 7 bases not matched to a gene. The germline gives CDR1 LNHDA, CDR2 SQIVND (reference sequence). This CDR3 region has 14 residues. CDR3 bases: TGTGCCAGTACCGTGACAGGGGTCTACACTGAAGCTTTCTTT. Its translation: CASTVTGVYTEAFF.

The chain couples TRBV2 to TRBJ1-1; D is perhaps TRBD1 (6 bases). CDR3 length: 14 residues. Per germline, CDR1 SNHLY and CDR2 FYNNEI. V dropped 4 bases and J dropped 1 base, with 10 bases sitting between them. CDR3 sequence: CASSGWGQNTEAFF. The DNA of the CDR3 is TGTGCCAGCAGTGGGTGGGGGCAGAACACTGAAGCTTTCTTT.

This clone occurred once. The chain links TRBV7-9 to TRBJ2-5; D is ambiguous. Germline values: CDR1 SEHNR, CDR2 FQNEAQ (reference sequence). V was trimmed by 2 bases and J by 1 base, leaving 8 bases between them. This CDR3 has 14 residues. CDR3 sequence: CASSLNPSQETQYF. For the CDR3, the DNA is TGTGCCAGCAGCTTAAATCCGAGCCAAGAGACCCAGTACTTC.

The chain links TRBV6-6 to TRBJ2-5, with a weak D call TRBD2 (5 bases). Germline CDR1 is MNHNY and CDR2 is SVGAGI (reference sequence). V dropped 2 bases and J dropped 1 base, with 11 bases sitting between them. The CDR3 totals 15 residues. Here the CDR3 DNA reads TGTGCCAGCAGTTACCGAAGCGGAACCCAAGAGACCCAGTACTTC. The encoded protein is CASSYRSGTQETQYF.

The CDR3 spells CASSQTGVSGANVLTF. CDR3 sequence (DNA): TGTGCCAGCAGCCAAACAGGGGTTTCTGGGGCCAACGTCCTGACTTTC. J is TRBJ2-6 and V is TRBV7-8; the match to TRBD1 covers 7 bases. The V gene's germline CDR1 is SGHVS and CDR2 FQNEAQ. V was pared by 5 bases and J by 1 base, with 5 bases of the junction left unmatched. This CDR3 has 16 residues.

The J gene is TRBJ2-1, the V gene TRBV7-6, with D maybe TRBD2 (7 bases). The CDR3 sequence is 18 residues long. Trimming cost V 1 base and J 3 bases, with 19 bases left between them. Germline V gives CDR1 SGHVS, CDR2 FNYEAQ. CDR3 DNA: TGTGCCAGCAGCTTAGGTGCTTTACGGGGAGGGGGCTACAATGAGCAGTTCTTC. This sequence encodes CASSLGALRGGGYNEQFF.

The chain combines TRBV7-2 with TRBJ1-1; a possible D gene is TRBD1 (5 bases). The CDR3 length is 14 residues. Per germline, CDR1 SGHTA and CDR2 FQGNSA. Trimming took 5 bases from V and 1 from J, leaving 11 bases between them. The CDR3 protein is CASSRYRRNTEAFF. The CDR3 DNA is TGTGCCAGCAGCCGTTACAGGAGGAACACTGAAGCTTTCTTT. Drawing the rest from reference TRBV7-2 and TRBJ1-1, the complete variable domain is GAGVSQSPSNKVTEKGKDVELRCDPISGHTALYWYRQSLGQGLEFLIYFQGNSAPDKSGLPSDRFSAERTGGSVSTLTIQRTQQEDSAVYLCASSRYRRNTEAFFGQGTRLTVV.

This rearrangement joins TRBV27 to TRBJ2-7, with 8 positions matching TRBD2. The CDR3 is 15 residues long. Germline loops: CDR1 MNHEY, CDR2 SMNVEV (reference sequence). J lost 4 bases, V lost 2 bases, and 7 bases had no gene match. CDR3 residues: CASSLETSGVYEQYF. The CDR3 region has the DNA TGTGCCAGCAGTTTAGAAACTAGCGGCGTTTACGAGCAGTACTTC.

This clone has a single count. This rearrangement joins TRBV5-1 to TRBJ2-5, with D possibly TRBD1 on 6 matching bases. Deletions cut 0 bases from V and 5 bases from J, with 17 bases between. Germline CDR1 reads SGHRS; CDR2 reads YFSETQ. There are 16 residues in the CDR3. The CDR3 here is CASSLGQATRGETQYF. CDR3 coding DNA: TGCGCCAGCAGCTTGGGCCAGGCGACGAGGGGGGAGACCCAGTACTTC.

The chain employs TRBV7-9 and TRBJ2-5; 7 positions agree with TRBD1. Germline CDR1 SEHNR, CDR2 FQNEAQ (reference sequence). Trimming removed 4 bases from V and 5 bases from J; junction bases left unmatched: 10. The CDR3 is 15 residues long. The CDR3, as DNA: TGTGCCAGCAGCTCCTTCTACAGGGGCTGGGAGACCCAGTACTTC. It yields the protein CASSSFYRGWETQYF.

CDR3 loop: CASSLRRLGGGQADTQYF. The CDR3 region has the DNA TGTGCCAGCAGCTTGAGAAGGTTGGGGGGAGGTCAGGCAGATACGCAGTATTTT. The chain employs TRBV5-6 and TRBJ2-3; maybe TRBD2 (6 bases). The germline gives CDR1 SGHDT, CDR2 YYEEEE. This CDR3 spans 18 amino acids. Trimming cost V 1 base and J 4 bases, with 22 bases left between them.

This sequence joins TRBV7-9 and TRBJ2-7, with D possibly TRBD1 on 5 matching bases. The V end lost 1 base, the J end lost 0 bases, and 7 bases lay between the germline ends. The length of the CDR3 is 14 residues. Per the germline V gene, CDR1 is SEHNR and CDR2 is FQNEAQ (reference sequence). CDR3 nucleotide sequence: TGTGCCAGCAGCTTAGGACAGTACTCCTACGAGCAGTACTTC. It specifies CASSLGQYSYEQYF.

CDR3 sequence reads: CASSYPLAREYEQYF. Written as DNA, the CDR3 is TGTGCCAGCAGTTACCCGTTAGCGAGGGAATACGAGCAGTACTTC. The V and J genes are TRBV2 and TRBJ2-7, with D possibly matching TRBD2 (5 bases). Germline lookup yields CDR1 SNHLY and CDR2 FYNNEI. The V end was cut by 5 bases, the J end by 4 bases, with 18 bases between. The CDR3 covers 15 residues.

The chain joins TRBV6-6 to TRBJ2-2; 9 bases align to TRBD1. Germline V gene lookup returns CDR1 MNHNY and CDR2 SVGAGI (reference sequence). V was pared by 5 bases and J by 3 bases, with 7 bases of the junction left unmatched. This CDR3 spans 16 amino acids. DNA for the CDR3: TGTGCCAGCAGTAACACAGGGGGCAAGTACACCGGGGAGCTGTTTTTT. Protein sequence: CASSNTGGKYTGELFF.

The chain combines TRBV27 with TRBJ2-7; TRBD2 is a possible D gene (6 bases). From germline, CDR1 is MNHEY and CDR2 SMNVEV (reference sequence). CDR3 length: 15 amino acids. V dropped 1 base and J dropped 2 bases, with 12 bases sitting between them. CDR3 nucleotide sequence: TGTGCCAGCAGTTTATTCGCAGGAGGGACCTACGAGCAGTACTTC. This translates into CASSLFAGGTYEQYF.

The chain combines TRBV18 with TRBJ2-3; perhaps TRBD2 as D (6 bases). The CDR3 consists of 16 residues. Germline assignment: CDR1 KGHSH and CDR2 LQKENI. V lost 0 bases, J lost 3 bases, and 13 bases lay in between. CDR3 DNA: TGTGCCAGCTCACCACCGCTCGGGAGTAGTACAGATACGCAGTATTTT. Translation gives CASSPPLGSSTDTQYF.

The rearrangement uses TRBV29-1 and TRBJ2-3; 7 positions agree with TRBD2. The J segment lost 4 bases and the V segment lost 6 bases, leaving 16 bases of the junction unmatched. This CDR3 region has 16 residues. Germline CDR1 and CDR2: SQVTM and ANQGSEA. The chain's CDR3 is CSVGGGVRGAPDTQYF. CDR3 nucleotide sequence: TGCAGCGTGGGGGGGGGAGTAAGGGGTGCTCCAGATACGCAGTATTTT.

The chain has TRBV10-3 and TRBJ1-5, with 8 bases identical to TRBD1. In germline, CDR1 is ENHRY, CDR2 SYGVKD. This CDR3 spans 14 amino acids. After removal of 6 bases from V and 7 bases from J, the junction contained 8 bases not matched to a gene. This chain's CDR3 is CAISRGQGRQPQHF. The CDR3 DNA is TGTGCCATCAGCCGCGGACAGGGAAGACAGCCCCAGCATTTT.

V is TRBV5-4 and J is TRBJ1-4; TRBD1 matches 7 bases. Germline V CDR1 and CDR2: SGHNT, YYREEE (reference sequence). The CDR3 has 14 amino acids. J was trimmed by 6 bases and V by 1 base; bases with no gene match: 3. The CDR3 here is CASSLPGTDEKLFF. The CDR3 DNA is TGTGCCAGCAGCTTGCCAGGGACAGATGAAAAACTGTTTTTT.

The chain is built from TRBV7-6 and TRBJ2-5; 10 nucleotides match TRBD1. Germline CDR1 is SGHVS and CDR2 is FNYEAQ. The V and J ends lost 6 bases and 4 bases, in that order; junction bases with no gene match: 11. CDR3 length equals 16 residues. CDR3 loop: CASSSRVTGGRETQYF. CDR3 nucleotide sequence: TGTGCCAGCAGTAGCCGGGTGACAGGGGGCAGAGAGACCCAGTACTTC. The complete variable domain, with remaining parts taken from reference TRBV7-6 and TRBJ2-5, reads GAGVSQSPRYKVTKRGQDVALRCDPISGHVSLYWYRQALGQGPEFLTYFNYEAQQDKSGLPNDRFSAERPEGSISTLTIQRTEQRDSAMYRCASSSRVTGGRETQYFGPGTRLLVL.

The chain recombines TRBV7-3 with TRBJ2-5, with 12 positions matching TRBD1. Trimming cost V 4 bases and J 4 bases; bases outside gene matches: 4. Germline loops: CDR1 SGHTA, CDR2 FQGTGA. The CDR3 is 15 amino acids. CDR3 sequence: CASSSGTGGGETQYF. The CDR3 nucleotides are TGTGCCAGCAGCTCCGGGACAGGGGGCGGAGAGACCCAGTACTTC.